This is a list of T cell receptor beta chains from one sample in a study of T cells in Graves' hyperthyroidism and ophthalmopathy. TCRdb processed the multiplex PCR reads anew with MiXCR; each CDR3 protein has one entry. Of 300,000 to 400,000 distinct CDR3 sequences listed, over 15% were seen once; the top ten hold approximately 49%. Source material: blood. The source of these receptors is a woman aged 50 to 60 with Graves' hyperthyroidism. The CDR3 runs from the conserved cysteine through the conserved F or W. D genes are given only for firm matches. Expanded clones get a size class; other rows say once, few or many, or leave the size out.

CDR3nt: TGTGCCAGCAGCTTAGGCTCGACAGGGGGAAGCTACGAGCAGTACTTC
CDR3aa: CASSLGSTGGSYEQYF
d_gene: TRBD1
abundance: -
v_gene: TRBV2
j_gene: TRBJ2-7

CDR3nt: TGTGCCAGCAGTTACTGGGCGGCGAGACGGGGGGGAGCATATGAGCAGTTCTTC
CDR3aa: CASSYWAARRGGAYEQFF
d_gene: TRBD2
abundance: few
v_gene: TRBV6-5
j_gene: TRBJ2-1

CDR3nt: TGCGCCAGCAGCGTGGACAGGCTCTATAATTCACCCCTCCACTTT
CDR3aa: CASSVDRLYNSPLHF
d_gene: TRBD1
abundance: many
v_gene: TRBV5-1
j_gene: TRBJ1-6

CDR3nt: TGTGCCAGCAGCGGGGGGGTGGAGTTAAATGAAAAACTGTTTTTT
CDR3aa: CASSGGVELNEKLFF
d_gene: -
abundance: -
v_gene: TRBV7-9
j_gene: TRBJ1-4

CDR3nt: TGCGCCAGCAGCCACCTTCCAGCGCGGCCTGAAGCTTTCTTT
CDR3aa: CASSHLPARPEAFF
d_gene: -
abundance: few
v_gene: TRBV4-1
j_gene: TRBJ1-1

CDR3nt: TGCAGTGCCCTGCCCCCACTAGAACGTGGGACCGGGGAGCTGTTTTTT
CDR3aa: CSALPPLERGTGELFF
d_gene: -
abundance: many
v_gene: TRBV20-1
j_gene: TRBJ2-2

CDR3nt: TGTGCCATCAGTGAGTTCCATTTGCCGGGACAGGGGGTCAATAATGAAAAACTGTTTTTT
CDR3aa: CAISEFHLPGQGVNNEKLFF
d_gene: TRBD1
abundance: -
v_gene: TRBV10-3
j_gene: TRBJ1-4

CDR3nt: TGCGCCAGCAGCAACCGGGACTCGGAGCAGTTCTTC
CDR3aa: CASSNRDSEQFF
d_gene: -
abundance: many
v_gene: TRBV5-1
j_gene: TRBJ2-1

CDR3nt: TGTGCCAGCAGCTTCCCTACCCGTAGCGGGAGGGCCGTCTACAATGAGCAGTTCTTC
CDR3aa: CASSFPTRSGRAVYNEQFF
d_gene: TRBD2
abundance: few
v_gene: TRBV7-9
j_gene: TRBJ2-1

CDR3nt: TGTGCCAGCAGGGGGACAGGGAAGGGAGAGACCCAGTACTTC
CDR3aa: CASRGTGKGETQYF
d_gene: TRBD1
abundance: many
v_gene: TRBV12-3/TRBV12-4
j_gene: TRBJ2-5

CDR3nt: TGTGCCTCGACGCAGGCGGGGGGGTACAATGAGCAGTTCTTC
CDR3aa: CASTQAGGYNEQFF
d_gene: TRBD2
abundance: many
v_gene: TRBV27
j_gene: TRBJ2-1

CDR3nt: TGCGCCAGCAGCTTGGAGGCGGCAGGCCGAGCTGACATTCAGTACTTC
CDR3aa: CASSLEAAGRADIQYF
d_gene: -
abundance: many
v_gene: TRBV5-1
j_gene: TRBJ2-4

CDR3nt: TGTGCCAGCAGCCGAGTCCCCACCAATGAGCAGTTCTTC
CDR3aa: CASSRVPTNEQFF
d_gene: -
abundance: few
v_gene: TRBV7-8
j_gene: TRBJ2-1

CDR3nt: TGTGCCAGCAGCTTAGCCGGACTAGCGGGAGTCAATGAGCAGTTCTTC
CDR3aa: CASSLAGLAGVNEQFF
d_gene: TRBD2
abundance: -
v_gene: TRBV7-2
j_gene: TRBJ2-1

CDR3nt: TGTGCCACCAGCAGAGCTAAGGGCGCGAACACCGGGGAGCTGTTTTTT
CDR3aa: CATSRAKGANTGELFF
d_gene: -
abundance: few
v_gene: TRBV15
j_gene: TRBJ2-2

CDR3nt: TGCAGTGCTAGAGATTTTCAGAACAATCAGCCCCAGCATTTT
CDR3aa: CSARDFQNNQPQHF
d_gene: -
abundance: -
v_gene: TRBV20-1
j_gene: TRBJ1-5

CDR3nt: TGTGCCAGCAGTTACACAAGGGCGTTCTGGACTAGCGGAACCGGGGAGCTGTTTTTT
CDR3aa: CASSYTRAFWTSGTGELFF
d_gene: TRBD2
abundance: -
v_gene: TRBV6-9
j_gene: TRBJ2-2

CDR3nt: TGCGCCAGCAGCCAAGATGTGTCCGGGGGCACTGAAGCTTTCTTT
CDR3aa: CASSQDVSGGTEAFF
d_gene: -
abundance: -
v_gene: TRBV4-1
j_gene: TRBJ1-1

CDR3nt: TGTGCCAGCAGTTTCCAACAGGGGGCAGGGTGGGATTCACCCCTCCACTTT
CDR3aa: CASSFQQGAGWDSPLHF
d_gene: TRBD1
abundance: few
v_gene: TRBV27
j_gene: TRBJ1-6

CDR3nt: TGCAGCGCCGAGGGACTAGCGGGAGGGAGCACAGATACGCAGTATTTT
CDR3aa: CSAEGLAGGSTDTQYF
d_gene: TRBD2
abundance: -
v_gene: TRBV29-1
j_gene: TRBJ2-3

CDR3nt: TGTGCCAGCTCACCAGATGCAGGGAACTATGGCTACACCTTC
CDR3aa: CASSPDAGNYGYTF
d_gene: -
abundance: many
v_gene: TRBV18
j_gene: TRBJ1-2

CDR3nt: TGTGCCAGCAGTTCGACGACAGTGACCTACGAGCAGTACTTC
CDR3aa: CASSSTTVTYEQYF
d_gene: -
abundance: many
v_gene: TRBV27
j_gene: TRBJ2-7

CDR3nt: TGCAGTGCTAGGGCCGGACTAGCGGGGAGCACAGATACGCAGTATTTT
CDR3aa: CSARAGLAGSTDTQYF
d_gene: TRBD2
abundance: few
v_gene: TRBV20-1
j_gene: TRBJ2-3

CDR3nt: TGTGCCAGCAGCTTAACTCCGGGACTAGCGGTGTTAACGCAGTATTTT
CDR3aa: CASSLTPGLAVLTQYF
d_gene: TRBD2
abundance: many
v_gene: TRBV7-8
j_gene: TRBJ2-3

CDR3nt: TGTGCCAGCAGCTTAGGGCCCCATTACCCGTACAATGAGCAGTTCTTC
CDR3aa: CASSLGPHYPYNEQFF
d_gene: -
abundance: many
v_gene: TRBV11-2
j_gene: TRBJ2-1

CDR3nt: TGCAGCGTCCTGACGGCTAACCAAGAGACCCAGTACTTC
CDR3aa: CSVLTANQETQYF
d_gene: -
abundance: -
v_gene: TRBV29-1
j_gene: TRBJ2-5

CDR3nt: TGTGCCAGCAGCTTGGCTCCCCAGCTTAACACTGAAGCTTTCTTT
CDR3aa: CASSLAPQLNTEAFF
d_gene: -
abundance: few
v_gene: TRBV5-5
j_gene: TRBJ1-1

CDR3nt: TGTGCCAGCAGCGCGCAGGAAGATACGCAGTATTTT
CDR3aa: CASSAQEDTQYF
d_gene: -
abundance: -
v_gene: TRBV13
j_gene: TRBJ2-3

CDR3nt: TGTGCCAGCAGGGAGGTGGGGCAGGGGGACGCCGGGGAGCTGTTTTTT
CDR3aa: CASREVGQGDAGELFF
d_gene: TRBD1
abundance: few
v_gene: TRBV28
j_gene: TRBJ2-2

CDR3nt: TGCGCCAGCAGCCAAGGAGTGAACACTGAAGCTTTCTTT
CDR3aa: CASSQGVNTEAFF
d_gene: -
abundance: few
v_gene: TRBV4-1
j_gene: TRBJ1-1

CDR3nt: TGTGCCCGACACGCCCGCAGACTAGCGGGAGGGACCGGGGAGCTGTTTTTT
CDR3aa: CARHARRLAGGTGELFF
d_gene: TRBD2
abundance: -
v_gene: TRBV28
j_gene: TRBJ2-2

CDR3nt: TGTGCCAGTAGCCCGGACAGGGAGAGGACTGAAGCTTTCTTT
CDR3aa: CASSPDRERTEAFF
d_gene: TRBD1
abundance: many
v_gene: TRBV19
j_gene: TRBJ1-1

CDR3nt: TGTGCCAGCTCACCGCCCCGGGACACGCATAGGGAGACCCAGTACTTC
CDR3aa: CASSPPRDTHRETQYF
d_gene: -
abundance: -
v_gene: TRBV18
j_gene: TRBJ2-5

CDR3nt: TGTGCCAGCAGTGTCGACAGGCCGAGCACTGAAGCTTTCTTT
CDR3aa: CASSVDRPSTEAFF
d_gene: -
abundance: -
v_gene: TRBV6-2/TRBV6-3
j_gene: TRBJ1-1

CDR3nt: TGTGCCATCAGCCGATGGACACAGGGGACGAGGAGTACCTATGGCTACACCTTC
CDR3aa: CAISRWTQGTRSTYGYTF
d_gene: TRBD1
abundance: -
v_gene: TRBV10-3
j_gene: TRBJ1-2

CDR3nt: TGTGCCAGCAGTGAAGCGCTTCTGGGTACTAGCACAGATACGCAGTATTTT
CDR3aa: CASSEALLGTSTDTQYF
d_gene: -
abundance: many
v_gene: TRBV2
j_gene: TRBJ2-3

CDR3nt: TGTGCCAGCAGCTTTCTAAGGGATAACACCGGGGAGCTGTTTTTT
CDR3aa: CASSFLRDNTGELFF
d_gene: -
abundance: few
v_gene: TRBV13
j_gene: TRBJ2-2

CDR3nt: TGTGCCAGCAGCTTCGGACAGGGGGTAACTGAAGCTTTCTTT
CDR3aa: CASSFGQGVTEAFF
d_gene: TRBD1
abundance: many
v_gene: TRBV3-1
j_gene: TRBJ1-1

CDR3nt: TGCAGCGTTGATCGCGGGGGCGTCACCGGGGAGCTGTTTTTT
CDR3aa: CSVDRGGVTGELFF
d_gene: -
abundance: -
v_gene: TRBV29-1
j_gene: TRBJ2-2

CDR3nt: TGTGCCAGCAGCCCGACCCAGTCAGATACGCAGTATTTT
CDR3aa: CASSPTQSDTQYF
d_gene: -
abundance: -
v_gene: TRBV7-3
j_gene: TRBJ2-3

CDR3nt: TGCGCCAGCAGCCGACAGGGAGGAGGGGAAAAACTGTTTTTT
CDR3aa: CASSRQGGGEKLFF
d_gene: TRBD1
abundance: many
v_gene: TRBV4-1
j_gene: TRBJ1-4

CDR3nt: TGTGCCAGCAGCTTACTCTCTGGCGAGGATACGCAGTATTTT
CDR3aa: CASSLLSGEDTQYF
d_gene: -
abundance: many
v_gene: TRBV7-3
j_gene: TRBJ2-3

CDR3nt: TGTGCCAGCAGCCAATGGGACGGACACAACACTGAAGCTTTCTTT
CDR3aa: CASSQWDGHNTEAFF
d_gene: -
abundance: many
v_gene: TRBV14
j_gene: TRBJ1-1

CDR3nt: TGCGCCAGCAGTGCAGGGGGTGGGGGCTACAATGAGCAGTTCTTC
CDR3aa: CASSAGGGGYNEQFF
d_gene: TRBD1
abundance: few
v_gene: TRBV10-1
j_gene: TRBJ2-1

CDR3nt: TGTGCCAGCAGCGTATACGGCGAAGAGACCCAGTACTTC
CDR3aa: CASSVYGEETQYF
d_gene: -
abundance: many
v_gene: TRBV6-1
j_gene: TRBJ2-5

CDR3nt: TGTGCCAGCAGCACCGATGGAGGGAACACTGAAGCTTTCTTT
CDR3aa: CASSTDGGNTEAFF
d_gene: -
abundance: many
v_gene: TRBV6-1
j_gene: TRBJ1-1

CDR3nt: TGTGCCAGCAGCTCATCCGGGACAAGGCCGAGAATGACCCAGTACTTC
CDR3aa: CASSSSGTRPRMTQYF
d_gene: -
abundance: many
v_gene: TRBV7-9
j_gene: TRBJ2-5

CDR3nt: TGTGCCAGCAGTGACGCCCGGGACAGGGGGACTCCGTGGTCTCTTAACACTGAAGCTTTCTTT
CDR3aa: CASSDARDRGTPWSLNTEAFF
d_gene: TRBD1
abundance: few
v_gene: TRBV6-1
j_gene: TRBJ1-1

CDR3nt: TGCAGTGCTAGGTTCGGCTACGAGCAGTACTTC
CDR3aa: CSARFGYEQYF
d_gene: -
abundance: -
v_gene: TRBV20-1
j_gene: TRBJ2-7

CDR3nt: TGTGCCACCTCGGACGGAACTAATGAAAAACTGTTTTTT
CDR3aa: CATSDGTNEKLFF
d_gene: -
abundance: few
v_gene: TRBV6-1
j_gene: TRBJ1-4

CDR3nt: TGTGCCAGCAAGGCGGCAGACGGATGGGATTCACCCCTCCACTTT
CDR3aa: CASKAADGWDSPLHF
d_gene: -
abundance: many
v_gene: TRBV28
j_gene: TRBJ1-6

CDR3nt: TGTGCCAGCAGCAGTACCTACAATGAGCAGTTCTTC
CDR3aa: CASSSTYNEQFF
d_gene: -
abundance: many
v_gene: TRBV7-9
j_gene: TRBJ2-1

CDR3nt: TGTGCCAGCAGCGTAGCCGCTCGGGCGGGGGGGAGCACAGATACGCAGTATTTT
CDR3aa: CASSVAARAGGSTDTQYF
d_gene: TRBD2
abundance: -
v_gene: TRBV9
j_gene: TRBJ2-3

CDR3nt: TGCAGTGCCAAGGGGGGGGCAGATGAGCAGTTCTTC
CDR3aa: CSAKGGADEQFF
d_gene: -
abundance: -
v_gene: TRBV20-1
j_gene: TRBJ2-1

CDR3nt: TGTGCCAGCACCCCCGGGCGTAACACTGAAGCTTTCTTT
CDR3aa: CASTPGRNTEAFF
d_gene: -
abundance: -
v_gene: TRBV28
j_gene: TRBJ1-1

CDR3nt: TGTGCCGGCAGTTTGGCCGGGGGTAGGTACGAGCAGTACTTC
CDR3aa: CAGSLAGGRYEQYF
d_gene: -
abundance: -
v_gene: TRBV12-3/TRBV12-4
j_gene: TRBJ2-7

CDR3nt: TGTGCCAGCAGCTCTAGCCCTGTGGGGTCACCCCCGGTCGACATATATTTT
CDR3aa: CASSSSPVGSPPVDIYF
d_gene: -
abundance: many
v_gene: TRBV7-8
j_gene: TRBJ1-3